Listed below are T cell receptor beta chains from one sample, sequenced in a study of PD-L1 blockade in urothelial cancer. Sequencing used immunoSEQ multiplex PCR; TCRdb keeps in-frame clones, though not all of them. The table has more than 45,000 clones, around 86% seen once. The source was PBMCs, collected around atezolizumab (anti-PD-L1) treatment. Receptors originate from a man aged 60 to 69 with urothelial cancer. Each CDR3 is given with its conserved first and last residue. The order of the fields is J gene, D gene, V gene, clone size, CDR3 DNA, CDR3 protein. The D gene is left open where the match is weak. Size is stated for part of the rows, as once, few or many counts, or as a class when the clone is expanded.

>TRBJ2-5|.|TRBV11-2|.
TGTGCCAGCAGCTTAGCGTCGGGGAATGGGGAGACCCAGTACTTC
CASSLASGNGETQYF
>TRBJ2-3|.|TRBV5-4|.
TGTGCCAGCAGCTTGAAAAACGGCGGGCCAACAGATACGCAGTATTTT
CASSLKNGGPTDTQYF
>TRBJ2-7|TRBD1|TRBV7-2|.
TGTGCCAGCAGCCTCGTCGGGACAGCGCCCGTCGGCGAGCAGTACTTC
CASSLVGTAPVGEQYF
>TRBJ2-5|TRBD1|TRBV7-3|.
TGTGCCAGCAGCCGCAGCGGGACAGGGCCCGAGACCCAGTACTTC
CASSRSGTGPETQYF
>TRBJ1-2|.|TRBV30|.
TGTGCCAACCGAGGTTTCGGTACCAATGGCTACACCTTC
CANRGFGTNGYTF
>TRBJ1-1|.|TRBV7-3|.
TGTGCCAGCAGCCAGGGGAGTACCACTGAAGCTTTCTTT
CASSQGSTTEAFF
>TRBJ2-7|.|TRBV7-2|.
TGTGCCAGCAGCTTAACCCACTCATCCTACGAGCAGTACTTC
CASSLTHSSYEQYF
>TRBJ1-4|.|TRBV5-1|.
TGCGCCAGCAGCCCGGTAGGGGCAACTAATGAAAAACTGTTTTTT
CASSPVGATNEKLFF
>TRBJ2-7|.|TRBV7-9|.
TGTGCCAGCAGCTTAGTCGAGGGACTCTACTACGAGCAGTACTTC
CASSLVEGLYYEQYF
>TRBJ2-3|TRBD2|TRBV5-1|.
TGCGCCAGCAACACCGGGGGGAGCACAGATACGCAGTATTTT
CASNTGGSTDTQYF
>TRBJ1-4|TRBD1|TRBV4-1|.
TGCGCCAGCAGCCAAGTACCAGGGGGCGGATCTAATGAAAAACTGTTTTTT
CASSQVPGGGSNEKLFF
>TRBJ2-3|.|TRBV7-3|.
TGTGCCAGCAGCTTCGGGGGAGCAGATACGCAGTATTTT
CASSFGGADTQYF
>TRBJ2-1|TRBD2|TRBV5-5|.
TGTGCCAGCAGCTTGACTAGCGGGGGGGCCAGTGAGCAGTTCTTC
CASSLTSGGASEQFF
>TRBJ1-2|.|TRBV9|.
TGTGCCAGCAGCGAGGGAATAGGGGGGGGTCTCTATGGCTACACCTTC
CASSEGIGGGLYGYTF
>TRBJ1-6|.|TRBV10-1|few
TGCGCCAGCAGTGGACAGAGTAATTCACCCCTCCACTTT
CASSGQSNSPLHF
>TRBJ2-7|.|TRBV19|.
TGTGCCAGTAGTATTGAAAGCGGCTCCTACGAGCAGTACTTC
CASSIESGSYEQYF
>TRBJ1-2|TRBD1|TRBV19|.
TGTGCCAGTAGTCTCCGGGACAGGGCCAGGGGCTACACCTTC
CASSLRDRARGYTF
>TRBJ1-4|.|TRBV11-3|.
TGTGCCAGCAGCTTAGATGGACAGAGCGGTGAAAAACTGTTTTTT
CASSLDGQSGEKLFF
>TRBJ1-1|TRBD1|TRBV18|few
TGTGCCAGCTCGTCTGGGACAGGGTCTGAAGCTTTCTTT
CASSSGTGSEAFF
>TRBJ1-1|.|TRBV9|.
TGTGCCAGCAGCGAGAGGTCGGGGAACACTGAAGCTTTCTTT
CASSERSGNTEAFF
>TRBJ1-3|TRBD1|TRBV7-9|.
TGTGCCAGTACAGGGGGTGGAAACACCATATATTTT
CASTGGGNTIYF
>TRBJ2-7|TRBD2|TRBV7-2|.
TGTGCCAGCAGCCCTGGACTAGCGGGGAGCTACGAGCAGTACTTC
CASSPGLAGSYEQYF
>TRBJ1-2|.|TRBV7-8|.
TGTGCCAGCAGCTTACCAGGGGAAGGGGGCTACACCTTC
CASSLPGEGGYTF
>TRBJ1-6|.|TRBV28|few
TGTGCCAGCAGTTTGGCCAGGCGAAGCTCACCCCTCCACTTT
CASSLARRSSPLHF
>TRBJ1-2|TRBD1|TRBV5-1|.
TGCGCCAGCAGCCTTGGACAGGGACCTACCTATGGCTACACCTTC
CASSLGQGPTYGYTF
>TRBJ1-6|TRBD1|TRBV5-8|.
TGTGCCAGCAGCTCCCGGACAGGGCACTCACCCCTCCACTTT
CASSSRTGHSPLHF
>TRBJ2-5|.|TRBV11-2|.
TGTGCCAGCAGCTTAGACAGGCAGATGGGAGAGACCCAGTACTTC
CASSLDRQMGETQYF
>TRBJ1-5|TRBD1|TRBV2|.
TGTGCCAGCAAGGGACAGGGAGTTAGCAATCAGCCCCAGCATTTT
CASKGQGVSNQPQHF
>TRBJ2-3|.|TRBV7-9|.
TGTGCCAGCAGCCCGACAGTGTACACAGATACGCAGTATTTT
CASSPTVYTDTQYF
>TRBJ2-3|TRBD2|TRBV7-2|once
TGTGCCAGCACCATACTAGCGGGGGGGACGGATACGCAGTATTTT
CASTILAGGTDTQYF
>TRBJ1-6|.|TRBV19|.
TGTGCCAGTAGTATCAGGGTCCGTTCACCCCTCCACTTT
CASSIRVRSPLHF
>TRBJ2-3|TRBD1|TRBV19|.
TGTGCCAGTAGTGCAAGCCGGGACAGTAGCACAGATACGCAGTATTTT
CASSASRDSSTDTQYF
>TRBJ2-7|.|TRBV11-2|.
TGTGCCAGCAGCTTGGGCTTTTCCTACGAGCAGTACTTC
CASSLGFSYEQYF
>TRBJ1-1|.|TRBV5-1|.
TGCGCCAGCAGCCCGGGGGGGGCTTCGAACACTGAAGCTTTCTTT
CASSPGGASNTEAFF
>TRBJ2-1|TRBD2|TRBV7-9|.
TGTGCCAGCAGCTTGGGATCGGGACTAGTCAATGAGCAGTTCTTC
CASSLGSGLVNEQFF